This is a list of T cell receptor beta chains from one sample in a study of cytomegalovirus exposure and HLA in healthy donors. Libraries were prepared by immunoSEQ multiplex PCR; TCRdb keeps only in-frame clonotypes and omits some of them. The sample lists 150,000 to 190,000 clones, around 84% occurring once. The sample was PBMCs. All receptors come from a woman aged 18-29 years in good health and CMV-seronegative. Both conserved end residues are part of each CDR3. Each record gives: J gene, V gene, clone size, D gene, CDR3 protein, CDR3 DNA. A D gene is named only where the DNA matches it firmly. Size tells how often a clone was seen (once, few, many) or the class of an expanded clone, and some rows leave it out.

TRBJ2-1 | TRBV27 | - | - | CASSSPITGKWEQFF | TGTGCCAGCAGTTCGCCGATCACAGGGAAGTGGGAGCAGTTCTTC
TRBJ2-1 | TRBV28 | - | TRBD2 | CASRPAGGGYNEQFF | TGTGCCAGCAGGCCGGCGGGCGGGGGGTACAATGAGCAGTTCTTC
TRBJ1-5 | TRBV4-3 | - | - | CASSLMTGQPQHF | TGCGCCAGCAGCCTAATGACTGGGCAGCCCCAGCATTTT
TRBJ2-3 | TRBV4-2 | - | TRBD2 | CASSQDPLAGGLSTDTQYF | TGTGCCAGCAGCCAAGATCCCCTAGCGGGAGGGCTGAGCACAGATACGCAGTATTTT
TRBJ2-2 | TRBV10-1 | - | - | CASSGGTKNTGELFF | TGCGCCAGCAGCGGGGGTACAAAGAACACCGGGGAGCTGTTTTTT
TRBJ2-1 | TRBV28 | once | - | CASSYRLLTYNEQFF | TGTGCCAGCAGTTATCGACTGCTAACCTACAATGAGCAGTTCTTC
TRBJ1-4 | TRBV4-1 | - | - | CASSPGQGKGASEKLFF | TGCGCCAGCAGCCCCGGGCAGGGGAAGGGAGCGAGTGAAAAACTGTTTTTT
TRBJ1-5 | TRBV13 | - | TRBD1 | CASSRGDRVNQPQHF | TGTGCCAGCAGCCGGGGGGACAGGGTCAATCAGCCCCAGCATTTT
TRBJ2-1 | TRBV7-9 | - | TRBD2 | CASSLTSERYNEQFF | TGTGCCAGCAGCTTAACTAGCGAGCGGTACAATGAGCAGTTCTTC
TRBJ2-5 | TRBV5-1 | - | - | CASSQGGPDAETQYF | TGCGCCAGCAGTCAGGGGGGCCCAGATGCGGAGACCCAGTACTTC
TRBJ1-5 | TRBV2 | - | TRBD1 | CASSDRGLGNQPQHF | TGTGCCAGCAGTGACAGGGGGCTAGGGAATCAGCCCCAGCATTTT
TRBJ2-3 | TRBV14 | - | TRBD2 | CASSPSLGRGGPDTQYF | TGTGCCAGCAGCCCCTCCCTCGGGCGGGGGGGCCCAGATACGCAGTATTTT
TRBJ2-1 | TRBV27 | - | - | CASSLLGGGPPSEQFF | TGTGCCAGCAGTCTTCTAGGCGGGGGCCCCCCTAGTGAGCAGTTCTTC
TRBJ2-2 | TRBV7-7 | few | TRBD2 | CASSQGGESGELFF | TGTGCCAGCAGTCAGGGAGGGGAGTCCGGGGAGCTGTTTTTT
TRBJ1-2 | TRBV20-1 | - | - | CSAYLVGYTF | TGCAGTGCCTACCTAGTTGGCTACACCTTC
TRBJ2-7 | TRBV5-4 | once | TRBD1 | CASSLQTGVEQYF | TGTGCCAGCAGCCTACAGACAGGGGTCGAGCAGTACTTC
TRBJ2-1 | TRBV9 | - | - | CASSVGGSEQFF | TGTGCCAGCAGCGTAGGCGGAAGCGAGCAGTTCTTC
TRBJ2-1 | TRBV10-3 | - | TRBD2 | CAISTSGSSMGRVEQFF | TGTGCCATCTCCACTAGCGGGTCGTCCATGGGACGGGTTGAGCAGTTCTTC
TRBJ2-7 | TRBV6-5 | - | - | CASSLTGTSYEQYF | TGTGCCAGCAGTTTAACCGGGACAAGCTACGAGCAGTACTTC
TRBJ2-1 | TRBV7-2 | - | - | CASSSQSTYNEQFF | TGTGCCAGCAGCTCTCAGTCAACCTACAATGAGCAGTTCTTC
TRBJ2-5 | TRBV11-2 | - | TRBD2 | CASSLSTGGQETQYF | TGTGCCAGCAGCTTGTCGACGGGAGGCCAAGAGACCCAGTACTTC
TRBJ2-6 | TRBV4-3 | - | TRBD2 | CASSQAGGSAHVLTF | TGCGCCAGCAGCCAGGCCGGGGGGTCGGCCCACGTCCTGACTTTC
TRBJ1-5 | TRBV5-1 | - | - | CASSSGEVNQPQHF | TGCGCCAGCAGCTCGGGGGAGGTGAATCAGCCCCAGCATTTT
TRBJ2-7 | TRBV7-2 | - | TRBD2 | CASSLMRLAGHHEQYF | TGTGCCAGCAGCTTAATGAGGCTAGCGGGACACCACGAGCAGTACTTC
TRBJ1-2 | TRBV28 | - | - | CASGGNSYYGYTF | TGTGCCAGCGGGGGGAACAGCTACTATGGCTACACCTTC
TRBJ1-2 | TRBV13 | - | - | CASSLGAGETNYGYTF | TGTGCCAGCAGCTTAGGGGCTGGAGAAACTAACTATGGCTACACCTTC
TRBJ2-5 | TRBV11-2 | - | TRBD1 | CASSWDRESLDQETQYF | TGTGCCAGCAGCTGGGACAGGGAGTCTTTGGACCAAGAGACCCAGTACTTC
TRBJ1-2 | TRBV7-2 | - | TRBD1 | CASSSPGTGYGYTF | TGTGCCAGCAGCTCCCCCGGGACAGGTTATGGCTACACCTTC
TRBJ2-7 | TRBV11-2 | - | TRBD1 | CASSRLKDRAKTYEQYF | TGTGCCAGCAGCCGCCTGAAGGACAGGGCCAAAACCTACGAGCAGTACTTC
TRBJ2-3 | TRBV29-1 | - | TRBD1 | CSARGQGLSDTQYF | TGCAGCGCTCGAGGACAGGGTCTATCAGATACGCAGTATTTT
TRBJ2-7 | TRBV15 | - | - | CATSRDGDPNYEQYF | TGTGCCACCAGCAGAGATGGAGACCCGAACTACGAGCAGTACTTC
TRBJ2-1 | TRBV6-5 | - | TRBD2 | CASSYTSGRFDEQFF | TGTGCCAGCAGTTACACTAGCGGGAGATTCGATGAGCAGTTCTTC
TRBJ2-7 | TRBV18 | - | TRBD1 | CASSPETGAYEQYF | TGTGCCAGCTCACCAGAAACAGGGGCCTACGAGCAGTACTTC
TRBJ1-4 | TRBV5-1 | - | - | CASRKRMDSINEKLFF | TGCGCCAGCAGAAAACGGATGGACAGCATTAATGAAAAACTGTTTTTT
TRBJ2-7 | TRBV28 | few | - | CASTPASADYEQYF | TGTGCCAGCACTCCGGCGTCGGCGGACTACGAGCAGTACTTC
TRBJ2-5 | TRBV25-1 | few | TRBD2 | CASSEDRGGPTQETQYF | TGTGCCAGCAGTGAAGATCGGGGGGGCCCTACCCAAGAGACCCAGTACTTC
TRBJ1-6 | TRBV18 | few | - | CASSDSGNSPLHF | TGTGCCAGCTCCGACAGCGGGAATTCACCCCTCCACTTT
TRBJ2-1 | TRBV11-3 | - | - | CASSLTSTSDGEQFF | TGTGCCAGCAGCTTAACTTCCACAAGCGACGGTGAGCAGTTCTTC
TRBJ1-3 | TRBV2 | - | - | CASSPPGGDGNTIYF | TGTGCCAGCAGCCCACCGGGGGGTGACGGAAACACCATATATTTT
TRBJ1-2 | TRBV6-6 | - | TRBD1 | CATSKPGQGASGYTF | TGTGCCACCTCCAAACCGGGACAGGGGGCGTCTGGCTACACCTTC
TRBJ2-1 | TRBV19 | - | TRBD2 | CASKSRLAGELVYNEQFF | TGTGCCAGTAAATCTCGACTAGCGGGGGAGCTCGTTTACAATGAGCAGTTCTTC
TRBJ2-3 | TRBV20-1 | few | TRBD2 | CSAWTRWRQYF | TGCAGTGCTTGGACTAGGTGGAGGCAGTATTTT
TRBJ1-2 | TRBV5-4 | - | TRBD1 | CASSRDSYGYTF | TGTGCCAGCAGCAGGGACAGCTATGGCTACACCTTC
TRBJ1-5 | TRBV7-2 | - | - | CASSLVAGKEQPQHF | TGTGCCAGCAGCTTAGTGGCGGGGAAAGAGCAGCCCCAGCATTTT
TRBJ1-3 | TRBV23-1 | - | - | CASSQLGRAAGNTIYF | TGCGCCAGCAGTCAATTGGGCAGGGCGGCTGGAAACACCATATATTTT
TRBJ1-2 | TRBV5-8 | - | TRBD1 | CASSSRTGGVRYGYTF | TGTGCCAGCAGCTCGAGGACAGGGGGAGTACGCTATGGCTACACCTTC
TRBJ1-2 | TRBV27 | - | TRBD1 | CASTPAGDRGFNGYTF | TGTGCCAGCACCCCAGCCGGGGACAGGGGTTTCAATGGCTACACCTTC
TRBJ2-1 | TRBV9 | - | TRBD2 | CASSVDPSGPEREQFF | TGTGCCAGCAGCGTAGATCCTAGCGGCCCTGAAAGGGAGCAGTTCTTC
TRBJ2-5 | TRBV7-2 | - | - | CASSLAGTRETQYF | TGTGCCAGCAGCTTAGCGGGGACTCGGGAGACCCAGTACTTC
TRBJ2-1 | TRBV7-2 | - | TRBD2 | CASSPAGLAGGGRFF | TGTGCCAGCAGCCCTGCCGGGCTAGCGGGAGGGGGTCGGTTCTTC
TRBJ2-2 | TRBV6-6 | - | - | CASRARGSNTGELFF | TGTGCCAGCAGAGCCAGGGGTTCGAACACCGGGGAGCTGTTTTTT
TRBJ2-2 | TRBV27 | few | - | CASSRGTSTGELFF | TGTGCCAGCAGTCGAGGGACTTCCACCGGGGAGCTGTTTTTT
TRBJ2-7 | TRBV27 | - | - | CASSSLDPSGQYF | TGTGCCAGCAGTTCCCTCGACCCAAGCGGGCAGTACTTC
TRBJ2-3 | TRBV28 | - | - | CASSSSFGTDTQYF | TGTGCCAGCAGTTCTAGCTTCGGCACAGATACGCAGTATTTT
TRBJ2-3 | TRBV19 | - | TRBD2 | CASSGRGGRVDTQYF | TGTGCCAGTAGTGGTCGGGGGGGCCGGGTAGATACGCAGTATTTT